This is a list of T cell receptor beta chains from one sample in a study of chemoradiotherapy in HPV16-positive cancers. The repertoire was sequenced with immunoSEQ multiplex PCR; TCRdb's copy has only in-frame clones and lacks some. The table includes roughly 9,800 clones, about 83% detected once. Sample: blood, taken from a patient who underwent chemoradiotherapy. The receptor set was obtained from a human donor with HPV-associated anogenital cancer. CDR3s include the opening cysteine and the closing phenylalanine or tryptophan. D genes are given only for firm matches. Clone size is stated in some rows and not others, as once, few, many or a class when expanded.

TRBD1,TRBV7-2,TRBJ2-7,-,TGTGCCAGCAGCTCCCCAGGGGGCGGATACGAGCAGTACTTC,CASSSPGGGYEQYF
-,TRBV5-8,TRBJ2-6,-,TGTGCCAGCAGCTTGGTGGCCGGGGCCAACGTCCTGACTTTC,CASSLVAGANVLTF
-,TRBV6-5,TRBJ2-7,-,TGTGCCAGCAGTGCGGCCCCGACCTACGAGCAGTACTTC,CASSAAPTYEQYF
TRBD1,TRBV5-1,TRBJ1-3,-,TGCGCCAGCAGCTTGGCGGGACAGCGCAGCTCTGGAAACACCATATATTTT,CASSLAGQRSSGNTIYF
-,TRBV25-1,TRBJ1-2,few,TGTGCCAGCAGTACCCAGGGTGTGCTGGGCTACACCTTC,CASSTQGVLGYTF
TRBD2,TRBV27,TRBJ2-1,once,TGTGCCAGCAGTCCGTCAATAGCGGGGCTGTACAATGAGCAGTTCTTC,CASSPSIAGLYNEQFF
-,TRBV5-1,TRBJ2-2,-,TGCGCCAGCCGCTACGGACAAAACACCGGGGAGCTGTTTTTT,CASRYGQNTGELFF
-,TRBV7-6,TRBJ1-1,-,TGTGCCAGCAGCTTACGCAGGTCAGGACCACAAATTTCTGAAGCTTTCTTT,CASSLRRSGPQISEAFF
-,TRBV4-1,TRBJ1-4,-,TGCGCCAGCAGCCAAGGGACAGTTGCAACTAATGAAAAACTGTTTTTT,CASSQGTVATNEKLFF
-,TRBV2,TRBJ2-3,-,TGTGCCAGCAGTGAATCCCCGGGGGCCACAGATACGCAGTATTTT,CASSESPGATDTQYF
-,TRBV7-9,TRBJ2-5,-,TGTGCCAGCAGCTTATTAAAGGGGGTGGGGGAGACCCAGTACTTC,CASSLLKGVGETQYF
TRBD1,TRBV13,TRBJ2-3,-,TGTGCCAGCAGCTTAGGATCTGGGACAGGCACAGATACGCAGTATTTT,CASSLGSGTGTDTQYF
-,TRBV11-2,TRBJ1-1,few,TGTGCCAGCAGCTTAGATTTAAGGGGGACTGAAGCTTTCTTT,CASSLDLRGTEAFF